Following are 29 T cell receptor beta chains from one sample sequenced in a study of blood T cell repertoires in COVID-19 (dated by TCRdb to the early 2020s). The protocol used for the library was the immunoSEQ multiplex PCR assay. TCRdb re-hosts the immuneACCESS table, in-frame sequences only. Its copies lack some clones; in the studies checked, an unresolved V gene accounts for under half of them, and the cause for the rest is not known. The sample table holds around 330,000 clones, of which around 88% were seen once. The ten largest account for under 2% of the sample. The sequencing input was peripheral blood. Receptors originate from a woman in her twenties or thirties with COVID-19, enrolled during active disease.

This clone was seen only once. The chain recombines TRBV21-1 with TRBJ1-1; the table assigns TRBD1, which was not confirmed against the DNA. TRBV21-1 is marked as a pseudogene. CDR3 length: 16 amino acids. The CDR3 sequence: CASRQGTDSGDTEAFF. CDR3 coding DNA: TGTGCCAGCAGACAGGGTACGGACTCCGGGGACACTGAAGCTTTCTTT.

CDR3 DNA: TGTGCCAGCAGGTTTGGCAGGGTTTTCGGCTATGGCTACACCTTC. Translating gives CASRFGRVFGYGYTF. This sequence joins TRBV7-2 and TRBJ1-2, with a weak D call TRBD1 (5 bases). CDR3 length: 15 residues. CDR1 and CDR2 from the germline V gene are SGHTA and FQGNSA. V was cut by 6 bases and J by 4 bases, with 18 bases left in between.

V gene TRBV2 combines with J gene TRBJ1-2; D is unresolved. The CDR3 length is 16 residues. Trimming removed 3 bases from V and 0 bases from J, with 14 bases in between. Looked up from germline, CDR1 is SNHLY and CDR2 is FYNNEI. The CDR3 bases are TGTGCCAGCAGTGAGGGCAGACGATTTACTAACTATGGCTACACCTTC. Protein product: CASSEGRRFTNYGYTF.

The chain links TRBV6-1 to TRBJ2-1; D is unclear. This CDR3 contains 13 residues. CDR1 and CDR2 from the germline V gene are MNHNS and SASEGT. V lost 2 bases to trimming and J lost 13 bases, with 15 bases between them. The CDR3 region is CASSESVLYSQFF. The CDR3 DNA reads TGTGCCAGCAGTGAATCGGTCCTTTACAGCCAGTTCTTC.

This clone was picked up one time. The chain employs TRBV10-3 and TRBJ1-2, with 7 bases lining up with TRBD1. The CDR3 loop spans 12 amino acids. J was trimmed by 5 bases and V by 8 bases; bases with no gene match: 5. Germline lookup yields CDR1 ENHRY and CDR2 SYGVKD. The CDR3 DNA reads TGTGCCATCTCCGGGACAGATTATGGCTACACCTTC. It translates to CAISGTDYGYTF.

The CDR3 reads CASSGFPGQGESSGYTF. The CDR3 DNA follows: TGTGCCAGCAGCGGCTTCCCGGGACAGGGGGAGAGTTCTGGCTACACCTTC. The chain employs TRBV25-1 and TRBJ1-2, with 11 bases fitting TRBD1. The ends lost 6 bases at V and 7 bases at J; junction bases unmatched: 16. This CDR3 contains 17 residues. CDR1 MGHDK and CDR2 SYGVNS come from the germline V gene.

The chain joins TRBV6-5 to TRBJ2-3; a weak D match, TRBD1 (5 bases). The V end was cut by 8 bases, the J end by 8 bases, with 11 bases between. Germline loops: CDR1 MNHEY, CDR2 SVGAGI. CDR3 length: 11 residues. CDR3 nucleotide sequence: TGTGCCAGCGGCAACAGGTTTACGCAGTATTTT. This codes for CASGNRFTQYF.

CDR3 amino acids: CASGAGVNEQYV. CDR3 coding DNA: TGTGCCAGCGGAGCAGGGGTGAACGAGCAGTACGTC. The chain recombines TRBV11-2 with TRBJ2-7; D might be TRBD1 (6 bases). This CDR3 is built from 12 residues. The germline V gene encodes CDR1 SGHAT and CDR2 FQNNGV. The V end lost 8 bases, the J end lost 5 bases, and 13 bases lay between the germline ends.

This clone appeared once. The chain uses TRBV5-1 and TRBJ1-1, with TRBD1 matching over 10 bases. Trimming cost V 7 bases and J 4 bases; bases outside gene matches: 13. This CDR3 is built from 16 residues. Germline values: CDR1 SGHRS, CDR2 YFSETQ. This CDR3 is CASGRRGGQGGTEAFF. Written as DNA, the CDR3 is TGCGCCAGCGGTCGCCGCGGAGGACAGGGGGGCACTGAAGCTTTCTTT.

This clone was seen just once. This rearrangement joins TRBV10-3 to TRBJ2-5; D is unclear. Per the germline V gene, CDR1 is ENHRY and CDR2 is SYGVKD. Trimming stripped 3 bases from V and 2 bases from J, with 7 bases between. The CDR3 is 13 residues long. CDR3 sequence reads: CAISEVQQETQYF. The CDR3 DNA follows: TGTGCCATCAGTGAAGTACAGCAAGAGACCCAGTACTTC.

This CDR3 reads CASSIRGHGTEAFF. The CDR3, as DNA: TGTGCCAGTAGTATTAGGGGCCACGGCACTGAAGCTTTCTTT. V and J are TRBV19 and TRBJ1-1; a possible D gene is TRBD1 (5 bases). V dropped 3 bases and J dropped 4 bases, with 12 bases sitting between them. In germline, CDR1 is LNHDA, CDR2 SQIVND (reference sequence). The CDR3 length is 14 residues.

This clone was seen a single time. The genes are TRBV11-2 and TRBJ2-5, with 8 bases matching TRBD2. The CDR3 spans 16 residues. Germline V CDR1 and CDR2: SGHAT, FQNNGV. Trimming cost V 5 bases and J 1 base; bases outside gene matches: 9. This CDR3 reads CASSPGGAGGQETQYF. The CDR3 nucleotides are TGTGCCAGCAGCCCTGGAGGGGCGGGGGGCCAAGAGACCCAGTACTTC.

This chain connects TRBV5-4 to TRBJ2-3; TRBD2 matches 8 bases. The ends lost 3 bases at V and 2 bases at J; junction bases unmatched: 8. The CDR3 covers 16 residues. CDR1 and CDR2 from the germline V gene are SGHNT and YYREEE (reference sequence). Here the CDR3 DNA reads TGTGCCAGCAGCTCGCCGGGACTAGGAAACACAGATACGCAGTATTTT. Protein sequence: CASSSPGLGNTDTQYF. Complete variable domain (other parts from reference TRBV5-4 and TRBJ2-3): ETGVTQSPTHLIKTRGQQVTLRCSSQSGHNTVSWYQQALGQGPQFIFQYYREEENGRGNFPPRFSGLQFPNYSSELNVNALELDDSALYLCASSSPGLGNTDTQYFGPGTRLTVL.

The rearrangement uses TRBV18 and TRBJ2-2, with TRBD2 matching 11 bases. Germline CDR1 and CDR2: KGHSH and LQKENI. The CDR3 spans 17 residues. Trimming cost V 3 bases and J 3 bases; bases outside gene matches: 6. CDR3 loop: CASSPLPTSGDTGELFF. The CDR3, as DNA: TGTGCCAGCTCACCGCTTCCGACTAGCGGGGACACCGGGGAGCTGTTTTTT. The full variable domain, rest sourced from reference TRBV18 and TRBJ2-2, is NAGVMQNPRHLVRRRGQEARLRCSPMKGHSHVYWYRQLPEEGLKFMVYLQKENIIDESGMPKERFSAEFPKEGPSILRIQQVVRGDSAAYFCASSPLPTSGDTGELFFGEGSRLTVL.

This chain links TRBV10-3 with TRBJ2-3; a possible D gene is TRBD2 (7 bases). Trimming left V 6 bases short and J 1 base short, with 14 bases between. The germline gives CDR1 ENHRY, CDR2 SYGVKD. The CDR3 spans 15 residues. The CDR3 sequence is CAIRTGGAGTDTQYF. The CDR3 DNA reads TGTGCCATCAGGACTGGGGGGGCTGGCACAGATACGCAGTATTTT.

CDR3 in amino acids: CATSDGPGVGYTF. CDR3 nucleotides: TGTGCCACCAGTGATGGGCCAGGGGTTGGCTACACCTTC. J is TRBJ1-2 and V is TRBV24-1; perhaps TRBD1 as D (6 bases). Germline V gene data show CDR1 as KGHDR and CDR2 as SFDVKD. Trimming shortened V by 3 bases and J by 7 bases, and 11 bases separated the two germline ends. CDR3 length: 13 amino acids.

This rearrangement joins TRBV5-6 to TRBJ1-5, with TRBD1 identical over 7 bases. CDR1 SGHDT and CDR2 YYEEEE come from the germline V gene. V lost 2 bases and J lost 7; bases outside the gene matches: 9. The CDR3 consists of 15 residues. The CDR3 bases are TGTGCCAGCAGCTTAACGACAGGGAGTAAACAGCCCCAGCATTTT. Translating it yields CASSLTTGSKQPQHF.

The chain employs TRBV7-9 and TRBJ1-2; D may be TRBD1 (6 bases). CDR1 is SEHNR, CDR2 FQNEAQ, per germline (reference sequence). The length of the CDR3 is 16 residues. V lost 5 bases to trimming and J lost 4 bases, with 20 bases between them. The CDR3, as DNA: TGTGCCAGCAGCCGCGGGGGCATGGAGCAGACCTATGGCTACACCTTC. Amino acids: CASSRGGMEQTYGYTF.

This sequence joins TRBV15 and TRBJ2-3; 10 positions agree with TRBD2. CDR1 is LNHNV and CDR2 is YYDKDF in the germline V gene (reference sequence). V dropped 8 bases and J dropped 2; count of bases not matched to a gene: 4. CDR3 length: 14 residues. The DNA for the CDR3 is TGTGCCACCGCTAGCGGGGGTTACACAGATACGCAGTATTTT. Residues: CATASGGYTDTQYF.

The chain employs TRBV6-2 or TRBV6-3 and TRBJ2-5; TRBD1 might be the D (5 bases). Deletions cut 6 bases from V and 5 bases from J, with 16 bases between. Looked up from germline, CDR1 is MNHEY and CDR2 is SVGEGT. This CDR3 is built from 14 residues. The CDR3 spells CASSPRQQRETQYF. CDR3 bases: TGTGCCAGCAGCCCCCGACAGCAACGGGAGACCCAGTACTTC.

V and J are TRBV2 and TRBJ2-4, with a tentative D call TRBD1 (6 bases). This CDR3 has 15 residues. Trimming cost V 7 bases and J 3 bases, with 16 bases left between them. Germline CDR1 is SNHLY and CDR2 is FYNNEI. The CDR3 DNA is TGTGCCAGCAACCCAACAGGGTTTGGCAAAAACATTCAGTACTTC. It codes for CASNPTGFGKNIQYF.

The gene calls are TRBV7-9 and TRBJ1-1; 10 bases map to TRBD1. The V gene's germline CDR1 is SEHNR and CDR2 FQNEAQ (reference sequence). Trimming at V came to 0 bases and at J to 5 bases, leaving 3 bases not matched to a gene. The CDR3 has 15 residues. This chain's CDR3 is CASSLAGTGVTEAFF. CDR3 bases: TGTGCCAGCAGCTTAGCCGGGACAGGGGTGACTGAAGCTTTCTTT.

This chain connects TRBV11-3 to TRBJ2-7, with D maybe TRBD1 (6 bases). The CDR3 spans 16 residues. Per the germline V gene, CDR1 is SGHNT and CDR2 is YENEEA. V was shortened by 0 bases and J by 2 bases, with 14 bases between the two germline ends. CDR3 coding DNA: TGTGCCAGCAGCTTAGATCAGTGGCAGGGGCCCTACGAGCAGTACTTC. It is translated as CASSLDQWQGPYEQYF.

J is TRBJ1-2 and V is TRBV5-6, with a weak D call TRBD1 (6 bases). Trimming took off 4 bases at V and 1 base at J, with 14 bases between the two ends. The CDR3 consists of 15 residues. Germline CDR1 and CDR2: SGHDT and YYEEEE. CDR3 bases: TGTGCCAGCAGCGCACAGGGCACAATTAACTATGGCTACACCTTC. Protein sequence: CASSAQGTINYGYTF.

This clone has only one observation. The chain recombines TRBV7-3 with TRBJ2-7; maybe TRBD1 (6 bases). Trimming took 5 bases from V and 2 from J, leaving 13 bases between them. Germline loops: CDR1 SGHTA, CDR2 FQGTGA. The CDR3 length is 14 residues. This CDR3 reads CASSPPGAPYEQYF. CDR3 DNA sequence: TGTGCCAGCAGCCCCCCAGGGGCCCCCTACGAGCAGTACTTC.

The V and J genes are TRBV4-2 and TRBJ2-4; D is undetermined. The CDR3 runs 16 residues. Germline values: CDR1 LGHNA, CDR2 YNFKEQ. Trimming removed 0 bases at V and 3 bases at J, with 12 bases between. The CDR3 sequence is CASSQDTDTLKNIQYF. The CDR3 DNA follows: TGTGCCAGCAGCCAAGATACCGACACCCTCAAAAACATTCAGTACTTC.

The chain employs TRBV3-1 (or the pseudogene TRBV3-2) and TRBJ2-3, with D maybe TRBD2 (5 bases). Trimming took 1 base from V and 0 from J, leaving 20 bases between them. Germline V gene data show CDR1 as LGHDT and CDR2 as YNNKEL (reference sequence). The CDR3 is 19 residues long. The CDR3 bases are TGTGCCAGCAGCCAAGTTCCCAGAGCGGCGTTTCCTAGCACAGATACGCAGTATTTT. As protein: CASSQVPRAAFPSTDTQYF.

This rearrangement joins TRBV7-9 to TRBJ1-3, with unresolved D. This CDR3 has 16 amino acids. V lost 0 bases, J lost 0 bases, and 9 bases lay in between. Germline CDR1 reads SEHNR; CDR2 reads FQNEAQ (reference sequence). For the CDR3, the DNA is TGTGCCAGCAGCTTAGCGCAGGCGGGCTCTGGAAACACCATATATTTT. It codes for CASSLAQAGSGNTIYF. Full variable domain (missing parts from reference TRBV7-9 and TRBJ1-3): DTGVSQNPRHKITKRGQNVTFRCDPISEHNRLYWYRQTLGQGPEFLTYFQNEAQLEKSRLLSDRFSAERPKGSFSTLEIQRTEQGDSAMYLCASSLAQAGSGNTIYFGEGSWLTVV.

The rearrangement uses TRBV6-1 and TRBJ2-3, with D perhaps matching TRBD2 (7 bases). From germline, CDR1 is MNHNS and CDR2 SASEGT. Trimming took off 3 bases at V and 6 bases at J, with 16 bases between the two ends. The CDR3 loop spans 15 amino acids. The CDR3 DNA follows: TGTGCCAGCAGTGATTGGGGGGGGGCCGGGGATACGCAGTATTTT. Its translation: CASSDWGGAGDTQYF.